The source of this T cell receptor (beta chain) is a study of post-analysis software for immune sequencing data. Study-level information: Some patients lacked subtype; others had relapsing-remitting, secondary progressive or progressive-relapsing disease.

Concerning this clonotype: Its target is not known.

Presence of unique molecular identifiers characterized the TCR beta cDNA libraries. TCRdb ran MiXCR on the PCR reads and lists one entry per CDR3 protein. The sample lists roughly 150,000 distinct CDR3 sequences; 36% were seen once. Germline V CDR1 and CDR2: ENHRY, SYGVKD. The CDR3 has 17 residues. After removal of 1 base from V and 2 bases from J, the junction contained 4 bases not matched to a gene. Notes on the study in general: TRBV5-6, TRBV5-1 and TRBV20-1 belonged to a set of roughly five TRBV segments that were more frequent in patients than controls. Diversity measured as normalized Chao1 was significantly lower in multiple sclerosis patients than in controls. By F measure, strong co-clustering occurred among samples prepared in the same batch.

The chain has TRBV10-3 and TRBJ2-3, with TRBD2 identical over 12 bases. Sequencing used blood, obtained after autologous hematopoietic stem cell transplantation. The sequence was obtained from a girl between 10 and 17 years old with multiple sclerosis. The CDR3 sequence: CAISELTSGRDTDTQYF. CDR3 nucleotide sequence: TGTGCCATCAGTGAGTTGACTAGCGGGAGAGACACAGATACGCAGTATTTT.